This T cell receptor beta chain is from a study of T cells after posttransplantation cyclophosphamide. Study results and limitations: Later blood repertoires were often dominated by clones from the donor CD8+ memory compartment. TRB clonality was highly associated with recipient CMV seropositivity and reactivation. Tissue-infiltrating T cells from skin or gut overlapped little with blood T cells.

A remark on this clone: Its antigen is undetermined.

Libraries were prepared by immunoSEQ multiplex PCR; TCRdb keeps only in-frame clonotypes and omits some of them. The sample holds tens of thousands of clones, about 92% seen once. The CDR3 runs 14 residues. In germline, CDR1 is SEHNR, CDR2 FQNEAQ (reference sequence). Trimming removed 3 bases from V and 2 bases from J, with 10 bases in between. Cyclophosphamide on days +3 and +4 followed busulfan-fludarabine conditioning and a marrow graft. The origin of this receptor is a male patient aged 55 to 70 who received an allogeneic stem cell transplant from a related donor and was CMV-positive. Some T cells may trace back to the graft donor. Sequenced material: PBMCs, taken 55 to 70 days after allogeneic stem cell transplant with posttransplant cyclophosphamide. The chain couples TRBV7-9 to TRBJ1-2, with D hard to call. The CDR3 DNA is TGTGCCAGCAGCTTGGGCTCTTCAAACTATGGCTACACCTTC. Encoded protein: CASSLGSSNYGYTF. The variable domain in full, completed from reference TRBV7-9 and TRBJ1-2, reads DTGVSQNPRHKITKRGQNVTFRCDPISEHNRLYWYRQTLGQGPEFLTYFQNEAQLEKSRLLSDRFSAERPKGSFSTLEIQRTEQGDSAMYLCASSLGSSNYGYTFGSGTRLTVV.